This T cell receptor beta chain was recovered during a study of control samples from healthy donors and cancer patients. V was pared by 6 bases and J by 5 bases, with 3 bases of the junction left unmatched. Germline CDR1 LNHDA, CDR2 SQIVND (reference sequence). The CDR3 totals 12 residues. Using immunoSEQ multiplex PCR, the repertoire was profiled, and TCRdb retains in-frame clones only, with some absent. Among about 39,000 clones listed, over 80% were seen once. Sequencing input: blood. The chain couples TRBV19 to TRBJ1-1; 7 nucleotides align to TRBD1. The receptor comes from a man aged 55 to 70 in good health. For the CDR3, the DNA is TGTGCCAGTAGGCAGGGGGGAACTGAAGCTTTCTTT. It is translated as CASRQGGTEAFF.